This is a list of T cell receptor beta chains from one sample in a study of CD8 T cells in ankylosing spondylitis. MiXCR was run by TCRdb on the 5' RACE reads, yielding one entry per CDR3 protein. The sample gives about 300,000 distinct CDR3 sequences, around 10% of which show up once; roughly 9.2% is in the top ten. The sequencing input was blood, either unsorted or a sorted T cell fraction (not recorded which). These receptors originate from a female donor with ankylosing spondylitis or in good health (not recorded which). Each CDR3 is given with its conserved first and last residue. The D gene is left open where the match is weak. Clone size is given for some rows only: seen once, a few or many times, or a class if the clone is expanded.

clone size: NA
V gene: TRBV7-3
D gene: TRBD1
J gene: TRBJ2-1
CDR3 DNA: TGTGCCAGCAGCAACAGGGGGCACAAGTACAATGAGCAGTTCTTC
CDR3 protein: CASSNRGHKYNEQFF

clone size: many
V gene: TRBV5-1
D gene: TRBD1
J gene: TRBJ2-3
CDR3 DNA: TGCGCCAGCAGTCCCGGGACAGGAGTACGCACAGATACGCAGTATTTT
CDR3 protein: CASSPGTGVRTDTQYF

clone size: few
V gene: TRBV12-3/TRBV12-4
D gene: NA
J gene: TRBJ1-2
CDR3 DNA: TGTGCCAGCAGTCCAACGGACACTTATGGCTACACCTTC
CDR3 protein: CASSPTDTYGYTF

clone size: NA
V gene: TRBV7-3
D gene: NA
J gene: TRBJ2-3
CDR3 DNA: TGTGCCAGCAGCCATCGATTAAGCACAGATACGCAGTATTTT
CDR3 protein: CASSHRLSTDTQYF

clone size: NA
V gene: TRBV6-1
D gene: TRBD1
J gene: TRBJ1-5
CDR3 DNA: TGTGCCAGCACCTCTTTCCCGGGACAGAATCAGCCCCAGCATTTT
CDR3 protein: CASTSFPGQNQPQHF

clone size: few
V gene: TRBV5-1
D gene: TRBD1
J gene: TRBJ1-2
CDR3 DNA: TGCGCCAGCAGCACGGACAGGGGGGTATACGGCTACACCTTC
CDR3 protein: CASSTDRGVYGYTF

clone size: few
V gene: TRBV19
D gene: TRBD1
J gene: TRBJ1-1
CDR3 DNA: TGTGCCAGTACCAGGGACAGGGTCACTGAAGCTTTCTTT
CDR3 protein: CASTRDRVTEAFF

clone size: many
V gene: TRBV5-1
D gene: NA
J gene: TRBJ1-1
CDR3 DNA: TGCGCCAGCAGGTTGGAGGGGGAACGGACTGAAGCTTTCTTT
CDR3 protein: CASRLEGERTEAFF

clone size: NA
V gene: TRBV5-5
D gene: NA
J gene: TRBJ1-5
CDR3 DNA: TGTGCCAGCAGCTTAGAGGGTGGTTGGGGCAATCAGCCCCAGCATTTT
CDR3 protein: CASSLEGGWGNQPQHF

clone size: NA
V gene: TRBV16
D gene: NA
J gene: TRBJ1-4
CDR3 DNA: TGTGCCAGCAGCCAAAGGCGGAGGGACAAAGGCCATTTT
CDR3 protein: CASSQRRRDKGHF

clone size: many
V gene: TRBV5-1
D gene: NA
J gene: TRBJ2-1
CDR3 DNA: TGCGCCAGCAGCTTGAGGACCGGCGATGAGCAGTTCTTC
CDR3 protein: CASSLRTGDEQFF

clone size: NA
V gene: TRBV5-5
D gene: NA
J gene: TRBJ1-1
CDR3 DNA: TGTGCCAGCAGCCCACCCCCCACTTGGACAGACTACACTGAAGCTTTCTTT
CDR3 protein: CASSPPPTWTDYTEAFF

clone size: many
V gene: TRBV12-3/TRBV12-4
D gene: TRBD1
J gene: TRBJ2-7
CDR3 DNA: TGTGCCAGCAATGGACAGGGAATGTCCTACGAGCAGTACTTC
CDR3 protein: CASNGQGMSYEQYF

clone size: NA
V gene: TRBV20-1
D gene: TRBD2
J gene: TRBJ2-7
CDR3 DNA: TGCAGTGCTAAGGGACTAGCGGTCTACGAGCAGTACTTC
CDR3 protein: CSAKGLAVYEQYF

clone size: many
V gene: TRBV29-1
D gene: NA
J gene: TRBJ2-3
CDR3 DNA: TGCAGCGCACTCGGGTGGGCAGATACGCAGTATTTT
CDR3 protein: CSALGWADTQYF

clone size: many
V gene: TRBV20-1
D gene: NA
J gene: TRBJ1-2
CDR3 DNA: TGCAGCAGTGCTAGAATAGATGGCTACACCTTC
CDR3 protein: CSSARIDGYTF

clone size: NA
V gene: TRBV2
D gene: NA
J gene: TRBJ1-1
CDR3 DNA: TGTGCCAGCCGCCTAGGCACAGCCCCTGGGACTGAAGCTTTCTTT
CDR3 protein: CASRLGTAPGTEAFF

clone size: few
V gene: TRBV14
D gene: TRBD1
J gene: TRBJ1-2
CDR3 DNA: TGTGCCAGCAGCCAAGTCGGGACAGGCTATGGCTACACCTTC
CDR3 protein: CASSQVGTGYGYTF

clone size: many
V gene: TRBV12-3/TRBV12-4
D gene: TRBD2
J gene: TRBJ2-5
CDR3 DNA: TGTGCCAGCAGCCCACGGGGGGGGGTAAAGACCCAGTACTTC
CDR3 protein: CASSPRGGVKTQYF

clone size: NA
V gene: TRBV5-5
D gene: NA
J gene: TRBJ1-2
CDR3 DNA: TGTGCCAGCAGCGAAGACACAGGGTCCTGGGGCGACACCTTC
CDR3 protein: CASSEDTGSWGDTF

clone size: many
V gene: TRBV6-1
D gene: NA
J gene: TRBJ2-1
CDR3 DNA: TGTGCCAGCAGAGCCCACAGGGCAAGCGAGCAGTTCTTC
CDR3 protein: CASRAHRASEQFF

clone size: NA
V gene: TRBV12-3/TRBV12-4
D gene: TRBD1
J gene: TRBJ1-1
CDR3 DNA: TGTGCCAGCAGTTTAGCACCGACAGGGGGGACTTACACTGAAGCTTTCTTT
CDR3 protein: CASSLAPTGGTYTEAFF

clone size: NA
V gene: TRBV10-3
D gene: TRBD2
J gene: TRBJ2-3
CDR3 DNA: TGTGCCATCAGTGGACTAGCGGGGTGGGGGGATACGCAGTATTTT
CDR3 protein: CAISGLAGWGDTQYF